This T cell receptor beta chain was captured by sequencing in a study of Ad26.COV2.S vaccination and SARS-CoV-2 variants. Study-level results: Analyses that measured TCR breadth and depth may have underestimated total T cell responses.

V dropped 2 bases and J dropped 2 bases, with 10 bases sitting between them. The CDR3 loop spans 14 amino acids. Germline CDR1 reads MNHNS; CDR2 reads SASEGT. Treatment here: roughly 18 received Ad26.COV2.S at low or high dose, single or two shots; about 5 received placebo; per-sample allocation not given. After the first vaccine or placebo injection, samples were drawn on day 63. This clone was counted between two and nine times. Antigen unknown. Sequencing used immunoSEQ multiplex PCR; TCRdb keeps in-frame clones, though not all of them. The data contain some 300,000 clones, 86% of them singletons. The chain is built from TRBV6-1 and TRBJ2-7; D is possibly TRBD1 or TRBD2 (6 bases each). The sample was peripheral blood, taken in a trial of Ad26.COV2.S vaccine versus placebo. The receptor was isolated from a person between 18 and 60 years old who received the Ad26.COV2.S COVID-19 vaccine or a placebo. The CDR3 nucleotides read TGTGCCAGCAGTGAATACAGGGAGGCCTACGAGCAGTACTTC. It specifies CASSEYREAYEQYF.